This T cell receptor beta chain was obtained from a study of T cell repertoires in cytomegalovirus infection. The overall study: CMV infection plus the matching HLA type was flagged by public TCR beta signatures.

The CDR3 length is 14 residues. Germline-derived CDR1 and CDR2 are MNHEY and SVGEGT. Trimming at V came to 8 bases and at J to 0 bases, leaving 6 bases not matched to a gene. Concerning this clonotype itself: Its specificity is unknown.

TCRdb independently ran MiXCR on the reads; one entry per CDR3 protein. The table lists under 500,000 distinct CDR3 sequences, under 55% of them singletons. The TCR was taken from a human donor in good health (CMV status not recorded). Some clones in this sample may be carry-over from other donors' samples. V is TRBV6-2 or TRBV6-3 and J is TRBJ1-1; 7 bases line up with TRBD1. The sample here was cultured PBMCs, taken from culture after CMV antigen stimulation. The DNA for the CDR3 is TGTGCCAGCCGATGGACAGGATTGAACACTGAAGCTTTCTTT. This translates into CASRWTGLNTEAFF.